The 12 T cell receptor beta chains below come from one sample, sequenced in a study of shared clonotypes between healthy human individuals. Sequenced by immunoSEQ multiplex PCR; TCRdb stores in-frame clones only, minus some. The table lists millions of clones, 85% to 95% of them singletons. Source material: naive CD4+ T cells sorted from blood. Subset given: CD45RA+ positively selected. These receptors came from a man aged 18 to 30 in good health.

V and J are TRBV6-1 and TRBJ1-1; perhaps TRBD1 as D (6 bases). Germline values: CDR1 MNHNS, CDR2 SASEGT. There are 14 residues in the CDR3. V lost 4 bases and J 1 base, leaving 10 bases between the germline ends. CDR3 nucleotides: TGTGCCAGCAGTGTTCAGGGGTCGAACACTGAAGCTTTCTTT. Its translation: CASSVQGSNTEAFF.

The chain links TRBV29-1 to TRBJ2-3; the match to TRBD2 covers 13 bases. Germline CDR1 SQVTM, CDR2 ANQGSEA. With 3 bases clipped from V and 1 base from J, the junction kept 16 bases outside the gene matches. The CDR3 is 20 amino acids. The chain's CDR3 is CSVEPFGRPGLAGGTDTQYF. CDR3 nucleotides: TGCAGCGTTGAGCCCTTCGGCAGACCCGGACTAGCGGGAGGCACAGATACGCAGTATTTT.

This chain joins TRBV10-3 and TRBJ1-2; D ambiguous. Germline CDR1 ENHRY, CDR2 SYGVKD. Trimming stripped 4 bases from V and 3 bases from J, with 18 bases between. This CDR3 has 16 residues. The CDR3 bases are TGTGCCATCAGTGGTCTGTTGGGGAGCGGGGACTATGGCTACACCTTC. It yields the protein CAISGLLGSGDYGYTF.

Only one count was recorded for this clone. The chain is built from TRBV6-5 and TRBJ1-1; D gene unclear. The germline gives CDR1 MNHEY, CDR2 SVGAGI. The V and J ends lost 4 bases and 11 bases respectively, with 11 bases between them. The CDR3 covers 11 residues. The CDR3 bases are TGTGCCAGCAGTTTGGGAGCCAGGGCTTTCTTT. It is translated as CASSLGARAFF.

J is TRBJ2-3 and V is TRBV30; 8 bases are shared with TRBD2. The germline CDR1 and CDR2 sequences are GTSNPN and SVGIG (reference sequence). This CDR3 has 16 amino acids. Unmatched junction bases numbered 8, after V lost 0 bases and J lost 3 bases. As DNA, the CDR3 is TGTGCCTGGAGTGTACTGGCGGGGGGTGGGACAGATACGCAGTATTTT. This codes for CAWSVLAGGGTDTQYF.

The V gene is TRBV28, the J gene TRBJ2-5, with 15 bases that match TRBD2. Germline loops: CDR1 MDHEN, CDR2 SYDVKM. This CDR3 spans 19 amino acids. Trimming cost V 4 bases and J 7 bases; bases outside gene matches: 16. This CDR3 reads CASSSEGLAGGHAPGTQYF. In nucleotides, the CDR3 is TGTGCCAGCAGTTCAGAGGGACTAGCGGGGGGCCACGCTCCAGGGACCCAGTACTTC.

This clone was observed once. V gene TRBV30 combines with J gene TRBJ1-1, with 7 bases aligning to TRBD1. The CDR3 is made up of 14 amino acids. V lost 2 bases and J lost 1; bases outside the gene matches: 4. In germline, CDR1 is GTSNPN, CDR2 SVGIG (reference sequence). The CDR3 DNA is TGTGCCTGGAGTACGGACAGGTGGAACACTGAAGCTTTCTTT. Translation gives CAWSTDRWNTEAFF.

This chain uses TRBV6-1 with TRBJ2-7; TRBD2 agrees at 13 bases. The CDR3 runs 14 residues. J was trimmed by 4 bases and V by 6 bases; bases with no gene match: 3. The germline V gene has CDR1 MNHNS and CDR2 SASEGT. CDR3 coding DNA: TGTGCCAGCAGGACTAGCGGGGGGTTGTACGAGCAGTACTTC. Its protein is CASRTSGGLYEQYF.

The rearrangement joins TRBV7-2 to TRBJ1-1; D not resolved. The CDR3 is 14 amino acids. Germline CDR1 and CDR2: SGHTA and FQGNSA. Trimming shortened V by 0 bases and J by 7 bases, and 12 bases separated the two germline ends. CDR3 in amino acids: CASSLALGLFEAFF. DNA for the CDR3: TGTGCCAGCAGCTTAGCGCTAGGGCTCTTTGAAGCTTTCTTT.

The J gene is TRBJ2-7, the V gene TRBV6-1; 11 nucleotides align to TRBD1. With 4 bases clipped from V and 0 bases from J, the junction kept 2 bases outside the gene matches. Per germline, CDR1 MNHNS and CDR2 SASEGT. The CDR3 is 15 amino acids. Written as DNA, the CDR3 is TGTGCCAGCAGTGGGGACAGGGGGGACTCCTACGAGCAGTACTTC. Protein sequence: CASSGDRGDSYEQYF.

The chain uses TRBV10-1 and TRBJ1-2; D not resolved. CDR3 size: 13 residues. From germline, CDR1 is WNHNN and CDR2 SYGVQD (reference sequence). V shed 0 bases and J shed 8 bases, with 10 bases lying between them. The chain's CDR3 is CASSESTEVGYTF. As DNA, the CDR3 is TGCGCCAGCAGTGAGTCGACCGAAGTCGGCTACACCTTC.

The chain couples TRBV5-1 to TRBJ1-3, with a tentative D call TRBD1 (5 bases). The V gene's germline CDR1 is SGHRS and CDR2 YFSETQ. CDR3 size: 12 residues. Trimming took off 4 bases at V and 5 bases at J, with 7 bases between the two ends. The CDR3 is CASSLDRNTIYF. The CDR3 DNA is TGCGCCAGCAGCCTGGACAGAAACACCATATATTTT. The full variable domain, with the rest looked up from reference TRBV5-1 and TRBJ1-3, is KAGVTQTPRYLIKTRGQQVTLSCSPISGHRSVSWYQQTPGQGLQFLFEYFSETQRNKGNFPGRFSGRQFSNSRSEMNVSTLELGDSALYLCASSLDRNTIYFGEGSWLTVV.